Each of the 25 T cell receptor beta chains below was sequenced from the same sample in a study of T cells in Graves' hyperthyroidism and ophthalmopathy. Amplification of TCR beta CDR3 regions used RNA as the template. Carried out on the TCR CDR3, a first-round RT-PCR used the HTBI primer set. TCRdb re-derived calls from the multiplex PCR reads in MiXCR, one entry per CDR3 protein. The sample contains hundreds of thousands of distinct CDR3 sequences, 15% to 20% of which appear only once. The specimen sequenced was blood. The receptors were gathered from a woman between 25 and 40 years old with Graves' hyperthyroidism.

This clonotype was observed at least ten times. CDR3 DNA sequence: TGTGCCAGCTCACCGCGGGGGTACCAAGAGACCCAGTACTTC. It codes for CASSPRGYQETQYF. The chain uses TRBV18 and TRBJ2-5; 7 nucleotides line up with TRBD2. After removal of 3 bases from V and 0 bases from J, the junction contained 1 base not matched to a gene. CDR1 is KGHSH, CDR2 LQKENI, per germline. This CDR3 has 14 residues.

Many counts were recorded for this clonotype. The chain employs TRBV6-1 and TRBJ2-2; 7 bases line up with TRBD2. The CDR3 covers 16 residues. Trimming cost V 6 bases and J 0 bases; bases outside gene matches: 7. The germline CDR1 and CDR2 sequences are MNHNS and SASEGT. CDR3 sequence (DNA): TGTGCCAGCAGGGCCAGCGGGGCCGCGAACACCGGGGAGCTGTTTTTT. Its protein is CASRASGAANTGELFF.

This clonotype has ten or more counts. CDR3 protein: CASSSAAGEQFF. The DNA of the CDR3 is TGTGCCAGCAGCTCGGCAGCGGGAGAGCAGTTCTTC. The rearrangement uses TRBV7-2 and TRBJ2-1; 7 positions match TRBD2. CDR1 and CDR2 from the germline V gene are SGHTA and FQGNSA. Trimming cost V 4 bases and J 10 bases; bases outside gene matches: 4. This CDR3 spans 12 amino acids.

A few counts support this clonotype. The chain is built from TRBV20-1 and TRBJ2-3; TRBD2 aligns across 8 bases. Germline V gene lookup returns CDR1 DFQATT and CDR2 SNEGSKA (reference sequence). This CDR3 has 15 residues. The J segment lost 2 bases and the V segment lost 6 bases, leaving 10 bases of the junction unmatched. The CDR3 loop reads CSALPLAENTDTQYF. The CDR3 DNA is TGCAGTGCCCTCCCACTAGCGGAGAACACAGATACGCAGTATTTT.

The chain couples TRBV19 to TRBJ1-1, with a possible D match to TRBD1 (6 bases). CDR1 is LNHDA, CDR2 SQIVND, per germline (reference sequence). CDR3 length equals 13 residues. Trimming removed 11 bases at V and 1 base at J, with 14 bases between. The CDR3 nucleotides read TGTGCCGGTAAAACCAGGGGGAACACTGAAGCTTTCTTT. Translation gives CAGKTRGNTEAFF.

In its sample, this clonotype was seen a few times. V and J are TRBV15 and TRBJ1-4; D remains unclear. Deletions cut 7 bases from V and 0 bases from J, with 12 bases between. The CDR3 is made up of 15 amino acids. From germline, CDR1 is LNHNV and CDR2 YYDKDF (reference sequence). CDR3 in amino acids: CATTPARATNEKLFF. Here the CDR3 DNA reads TGTGCCACCACGCCGGCGAGGGCAACTAATGAAAAACTGTTTTTT. Full variable domain (outside the CDR3, taken from reference TRBV15 and TRBJ1-4): DAMVIQNPRYQVTQFGKPVTLSCSQTLNHNVMYWYQQKSSQAPKLLFHYYDKDFNNEADTPDNFQSRRPNTSFCFLDIRSPGLGDTAMYLCATTPARATNEKLFFGSGTQLSVL.

This clonotype was seen ten or more times. The chain combines TRBV5-1 with TRBJ1-2; no clear D gene. This CDR3 is built from 13 residues. Germline V lookup: CDR1 SGHRS, CDR2 YFSETQ. Trimming took off 4 bases at V and 5 bases at J, with 12 bases between the two ends. Here the CDR3 reads CASSPDIVYGYTF. The CDR3 coding sequence is TGCGCCAGCAGCCCCGACATCGTATATGGCTACACCTTC. The variable domain in full, completed from reference TRBV5-1 and TRBJ1-2, reads KAGVTQTPRYLIKTRGQQVTLSCSPISGHRSVSWYQQTPGQGLQFLFEYFSETQRNKGNFPGRFSGRQFSNSRSEMNVSTLELGDSALYLCASSPDIVYGYTFGSGTRLTVV.

This clonotype was recorded once. This chain links TRBV29-1 with TRBJ1-1; a possible D gene is TRBD1 (6 bases). The CDR3 sequence is 13 residues long. V lost 7 bases to trimming and J lost 3 bases, with 15 bases between them. The germline CDR1 and CDR2 sequences are SQVTM and ANQGSEA. Here the CDR3 DNA reads TGCAGCGCTTCGACAGGCTCTTACACTGAAGCTTTCTTT. Protein product: CSASTGSYTEAFF. Variable domain in full (rest from reference TRBV29-1 and TRBJ1-1): SAVISQKPSRDICQRGTSLTIQCQVDSQVTMMFWYRQQPGQSLTLIATANQGSEATYESGFVIDKFPISRPNLTFSTLTVSNMSPEDSSIYLCSASTGSYTEAFFGQGTRLTVV.

About this clonotype itself: Since the CDR3 does not end with the conserved phenylalanine or tryptophan, this likely comes from a read error. The limits of the CDR3 on the DNA are not certain, so only TCRdb's listed CDR3 is given. This sequence joins TRBV5-1 and TRBJ2-5; the table names TRBD2, a call not compared with the DNA. The CDR3 length is 16 residues, termini included. Germline values: CDR1 SGHRS, CDR2 YFSETQ. This CDR3 reads CASSLTAGGLQETEYL.

This chain links TRBV28 with TRBJ1-4; 8 bases line up with TRBD1. The CDR3 totals 14 residues. Germline CDR1 reads MDHEN; CDR2 reads SYDVKM. The J segment lost 7 bases and the V segment lost 4 bases, leaving 5 bases of the junction unmatched. The CDR3 is CASSYRGEVEKLFF. As DNA, the CDR3 is TGTGCCAGCAGTTACAGGGGGGAGGTTGAAAAACTGTTTTTT.

This clonotype was detected ten times or more. The chain joins TRBV7-9 to TRBJ2-7, with TRBD2 as a possible D gene (5 bases). Germline V lookup: CDR1 SEHNR, CDR2 FQNEAQ (reference sequence). V was pared by 5 bases and J by 6 bases, with 11 bases between. The CDR3 length is 12 residues. CDR3 sequence (DNA): TGTGCCAGCAGCCCCCCCAGCGGCGAGCAGTACTTC. Translating it yields CASSPPSGEQYF.

This clonotype has ten or more counts. The CDR3 here is CASSETSGVAYNEQFF. Here the CDR3 DNA reads TGTGCCAGCAGTGAAACCAGCGGGGTTGCCTACAATGAGCAGTTCTTC. V is TRBV2 and J is TRBJ2-1, with 7 nucleotides matching TRBD2. After removal of 2 bases from V and 2 bases from J, the junction contained 6 bases not matched to a gene. This CDR3 is 16 amino acids long. Germline V gives CDR1 SNHLY, CDR2 FYNNEI.

This clonotype was found many times. The chain joins TRBV6-6 to TRBJ1-6, with D unresolved. V lost 2 bases to trimming and J lost 10 bases, with 9 bases between them. Germline CDR1 and CDR2: MNHNY and SVGAGI (reference sequence). The CDR3 is 13 amino acids. In DNA form, the CDR3 reads TGTGCCAGCAGTTACGAGCGAGGGTCACCCCTCCACTTT. Protein: CASSYERGSPLHF.

This clonotype has a count of ten or more. The genes are TRBV27 and TRBJ1-4; no definite D call. The germline V gene has CDR1 MNHEY and CDR2 SMNVEV (reference sequence). V lost 7 bases, J lost 1 base, and 16 bases lay in between. CDR3 size: 16 residues. The CDR3 sequence is CASTLRFSGTNEKLFF. The CDR3 DNA follows: TGTGCCAGCACCCTACGGTTCAGTGGAACTAATGAAAAACTGTTTTTT. Together with reference TRBV27 and TRBJ1-4, the CDR3 gives the full variable domain: EAQVTQNPRYLITVTGKKLTVTCSQNMNHEYMSWYRQDPGLGLRQIYYSMNVEVTDKGDVPEGYKVSRKEKRNFPLILESPSPNQTSLYFCASTLRFSGTNEKLFFGSGTQLSVL.

This clonotype was seen repeatedly, ten times or more. V gene TRBV18 combines with J gene TRBJ1-2; D unresolved. The CDR3 has 15 residues. Between the trimmed V and J ends, which lost 1 base and 2 bases, there was a span of 11 bases. Per germline, CDR1 KGHSH and CDR2 LQKENI. The CDR3 spells CASSPQVPTNYGYTF. DNA for the CDR3: TGTGCCAGCTCACCACAGGTCCCTACAAACTATGGCTACACCTTC. Together with reference TRBV18 and TRBJ1-2, the CDR3 gives the full variable domain: NAGVMQNPRHLVRRRGQEARLRCSPMKGHSHVYWYRQLPEEGLKFMVYLQKENIIDESGMPKERFSAEFPKEGPSILRIQQVVRGDSAAYFCASSPQVPTNYGYTFGSGTRLTVV.

Ten or more counts support this clonotype. The V and J genes are TRBV30 and TRBJ1-1; perhaps TRBD1 as D (5 bases). V dropped 3 bases and J dropped 1 base, with 12 bases sitting between them. The CDR3 runs to 14 residues. CDR1 GTSNPN and CDR2 SVGIG come from the germline V gene (reference sequence). The CDR3 DNA sequence: TGTGCCTGGAGCCCGGGACTGTCGAACACTGAAGCTTTCTTT. Its translation: CAWSPGLSNTEAFF.

This clonotype appeared many times. V is TRBV28 and J is TRBJ2-1, with D unresolved. Germline values: CDR1 MDHEN, CDR2 SYDVKM. This CDR3 has 12 residues. Trimming shortened V by 2 bases and J by 10 bases, and 9 bases separated the two germline ends. CDR3 sequence reads: CASSLGTREQFF. The CDR3 coding sequence is TGTGCCAGCAGTTTAGGCACTCGGGAGCAGTTCTTC.

This clonotype was recorded at least ten times. This chain uses TRBV28 with TRBJ2-2; TRBD2 is a possible D gene (5 bases). Trimming removed 1 base at V and 5 bases at J, with 23 bases between. The length of the CDR3 is 19 residues. The germline V gene encodes CDR1 MDHEN and CDR2 SYDVKM. The CDR3 region has the DNA TGTGCCAGCAGTTTATCCGCGAGCGGCGGATCGATCAGAACCGGGGAGCTGTTTTTT. Translation gives CASSLSASGGSIRTGELFF.

CDR3 region: CASSLQVAGYTF. The DNA for the CDR3 is TGTGCCAGCAGCTTACAGGTTGCGGGCTACACCTTC. This chain connects TRBV7-2 to TRBJ1-2; D uncertain. Trimming removed 2 bases from V and 8 bases from J, with 9 bases in between. Germline-derived CDR1 and CDR2 are SGHTA and FQGNSA. The CDR3 sequence is 12 residues long.

Many counts were recorded for this clonotype. The chain has TRBV6-1 and TRBJ2-7; D remains ambiguous. This CDR3 contains 14 residues. CDR1 and CDR2 from the germline V gene are MNHNS and SASEGT. Trimming cost V 5 bases and J 3 bases, with 14 bases left between them. In DNA, the CDR3 is TGTGCCAGCAGTTACAGCGATCCAAACTACGAGCAGTACTTC. Its translation: CASSYSDPNYEQYF.

With respect to this clonotype: The junction shows a germline mismatch at one end, possibly a read error. This chain connects TRBV20-1 to TRBJ1-2; tentative D call: TRBD1 (5 bases). The germline gives CDR1 DFQATT, CDR2 SNEGSKA (reference sequence). CDR3 length equals 13 residues. CDR3 amino acids: CGAMGRHRRGYTF. In DNA, the CDR3 is TGCGGTGCTATGGGACGGCACCGGCGGGGCTACACCTTC.

The chain couples TRBV27 to TRBJ2-7; TRBD1 agrees at 8 bases. With V trimmed by 5 bases and J by 2 bases, 23 bases remained unmatched. The CDR3 spans 20 residues. The germline gives CDR1 MNHEY, CDR2 SMNVEV (reference sequence). The CDR3 sequence is CASSTLQGVDLGDPPYEQYF. CDR3 in DNA: TGTGCCAGCAGTACGTTACAGGGGGTTGATTTGGGTGACCCACCCTACGAGCAGTACTTC.

J is TRBJ2-1 and V is TRBV2; D assignment may be TRBD1 or TRBD2 (5 bases each). Germline-derived CDR1 and CDR2 are SNHLY and FYNNEI. This CDR3 contains 11 residues. Trimming removed 5 bases from V and 11 bases from J, with 10 bases in between. The CDR3 sequence: CASSRRDQQFF. The CDR3 nucleotides read TGTGCCAGCAGTCGCCGGGACCAGCAGTTCTTC.

In its sample, this clonotype was seen a few times. The chain links TRBV12-3 or TRBV12-4 to TRBJ2-3, with D perhaps TRBD2 (5 bases). Trimming shortened V by 3 bases and J by 1 base, and 11 bases separated the two germline ends. There are 15 residues in the CDR3. In DNA, the CDR3 is TGTGCCAGCAGTTTCCAGCGGCCACGCACAGATACGCAGTATTTT. It specifies CASSFQRPRTDTQYF.

In regard to this clonotype: Just one base apart from a much larger clone, this may be a read error. This rearrangement joins TRBV3-1 to TRBJ1-2; D ambiguous. The CDR3 runs to 14 residues. The germline V gene encodes CDR1 LGHDT and CDR2 YNNKEL (reference sequence). The CDR3 loop is CAGSQNNAAYGYTF. In nucleotides, the CDR3 is TGTGCCGGCAGCCAGAACAACGCGGCGTATGGCTACACCTTC.